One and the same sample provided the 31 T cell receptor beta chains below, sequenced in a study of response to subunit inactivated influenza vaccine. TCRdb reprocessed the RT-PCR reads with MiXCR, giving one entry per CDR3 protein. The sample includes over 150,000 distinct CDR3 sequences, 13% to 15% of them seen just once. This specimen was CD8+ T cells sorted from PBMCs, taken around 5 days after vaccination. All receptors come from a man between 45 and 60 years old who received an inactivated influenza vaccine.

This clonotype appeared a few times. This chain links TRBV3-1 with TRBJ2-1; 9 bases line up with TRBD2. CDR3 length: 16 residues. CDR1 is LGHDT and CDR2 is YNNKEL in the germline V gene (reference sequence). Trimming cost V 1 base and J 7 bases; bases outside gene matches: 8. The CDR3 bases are TGTGCCAGCAGCCAAGCAGTAGCGGGAGAGGGAAATGAGCAGTTCTTC. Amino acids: CASSQAVAGEGNEQFF.

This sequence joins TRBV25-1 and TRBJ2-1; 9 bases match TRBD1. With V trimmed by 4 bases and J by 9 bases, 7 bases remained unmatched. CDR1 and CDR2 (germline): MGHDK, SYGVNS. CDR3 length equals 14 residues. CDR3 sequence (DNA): TGTGCCAGCAGTGGTCCCGGGACAGGGACTGAGCAGTTCTTC. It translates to CASSGPGTGTEQFF.

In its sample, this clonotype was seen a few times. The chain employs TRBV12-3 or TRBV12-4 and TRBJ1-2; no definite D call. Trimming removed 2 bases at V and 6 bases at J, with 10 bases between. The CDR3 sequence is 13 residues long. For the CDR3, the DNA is TGTGCCAGCAGTTTAAACGCCCAGGATGGCTACACCTTC. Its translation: CASSLNAQDGYTF.

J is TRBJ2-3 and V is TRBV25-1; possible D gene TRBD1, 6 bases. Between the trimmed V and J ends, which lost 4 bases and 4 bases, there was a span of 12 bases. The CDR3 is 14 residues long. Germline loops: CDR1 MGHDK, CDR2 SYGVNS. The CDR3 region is CASSGQGSADTQYF. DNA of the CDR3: TGTGCCAGCAGTGGGCAGGGGAGCGCAGATACGCAGTATTTT.

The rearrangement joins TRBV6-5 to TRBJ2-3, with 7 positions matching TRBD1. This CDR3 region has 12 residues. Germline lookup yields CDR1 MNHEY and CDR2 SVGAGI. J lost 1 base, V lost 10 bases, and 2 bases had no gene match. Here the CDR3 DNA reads TGTGCCACCGGACAGGGCACAGATACGCAGTATTTT. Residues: CATGQGTDTQYF.

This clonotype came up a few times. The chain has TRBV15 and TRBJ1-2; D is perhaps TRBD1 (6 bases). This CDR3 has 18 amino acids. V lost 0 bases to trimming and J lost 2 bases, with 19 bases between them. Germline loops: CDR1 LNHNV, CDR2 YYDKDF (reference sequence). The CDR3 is CATSRDKTGNGENYGYTF. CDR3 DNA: TGTGCCACCAGCAGAGACAAAACAGGGAATGGGGAAAACTATGGCTACACCTTC.

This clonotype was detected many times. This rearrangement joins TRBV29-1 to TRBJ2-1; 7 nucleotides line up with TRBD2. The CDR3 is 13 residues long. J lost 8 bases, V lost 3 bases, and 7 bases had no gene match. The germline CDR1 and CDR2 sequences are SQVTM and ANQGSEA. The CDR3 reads CSVDGGSLYEQFF. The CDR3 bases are TGCAGCGTTGACGGCGGGAGTTTATATGAGCAGTTCTTC.

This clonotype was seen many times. CDR3 region: CSVVDSAPSGTGELFF. CDR3 coding DNA: TGCAGCGTGGTCGACAGCGCTCCTTCGGGTACCGGGGAGCTGTTTTTT. The rearrangement joins TRBV29-1 to TRBJ2-2; D is possibly TRBD1 (5 bases). Germline-derived CDR1 and CDR2 are SQVTM and ANQGSEA. The V and J ends lost 6 bases and 5 bases respectively, with 22 bases between them. CDR3 length: 16 residues.

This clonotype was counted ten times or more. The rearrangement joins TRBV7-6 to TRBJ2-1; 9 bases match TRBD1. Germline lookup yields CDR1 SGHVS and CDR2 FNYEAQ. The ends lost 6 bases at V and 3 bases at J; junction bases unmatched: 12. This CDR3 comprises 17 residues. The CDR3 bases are TGTGCCAGCAGTCGGGAACAGGGGGCCGGATTCTACAATGAGCAGTTCTTC. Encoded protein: CASSREQGAGFYNEQFF.

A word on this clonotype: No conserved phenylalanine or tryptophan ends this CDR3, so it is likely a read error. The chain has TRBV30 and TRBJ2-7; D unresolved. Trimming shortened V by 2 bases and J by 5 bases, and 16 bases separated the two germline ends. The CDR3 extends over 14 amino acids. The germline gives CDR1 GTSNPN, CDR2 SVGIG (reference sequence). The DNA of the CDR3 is TGTGCCTGGAGTTGGTCAGTCCTTTGGCACGAGCAGTACTAC. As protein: CAWSWSVLWHEQYY.

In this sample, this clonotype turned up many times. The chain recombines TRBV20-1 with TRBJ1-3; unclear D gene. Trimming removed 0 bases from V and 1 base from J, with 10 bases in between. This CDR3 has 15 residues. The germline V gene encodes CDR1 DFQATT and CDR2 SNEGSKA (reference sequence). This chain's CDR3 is CSARDERMSGNTIYF. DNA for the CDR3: TGCAGTGCTAGAGATGAAAGGATGTCTGGAAACACCATATATTTT.

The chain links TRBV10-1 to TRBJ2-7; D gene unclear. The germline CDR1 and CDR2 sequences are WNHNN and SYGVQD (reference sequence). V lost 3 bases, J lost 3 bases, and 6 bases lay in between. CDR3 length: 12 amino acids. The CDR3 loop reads CASSDGYYEQYF. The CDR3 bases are TGCGCCAGCAGTGATGGTTACTACGAGCAGTACTTC.

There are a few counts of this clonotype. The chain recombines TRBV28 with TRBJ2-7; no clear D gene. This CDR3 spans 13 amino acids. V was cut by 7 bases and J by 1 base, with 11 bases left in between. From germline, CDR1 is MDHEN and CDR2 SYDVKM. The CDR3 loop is CASTLGPSYEQYF. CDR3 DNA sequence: TGTGCCAGCACCCTAGGGCCATCCTACGAGCAGTACTTC.

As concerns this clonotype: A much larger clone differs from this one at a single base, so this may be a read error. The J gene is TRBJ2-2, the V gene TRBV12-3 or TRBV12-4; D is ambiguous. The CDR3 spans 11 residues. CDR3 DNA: TGTGTCAGCAGCTCTACCGGGGAGCTGTTTTTT. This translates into CVSSSTGELFF.

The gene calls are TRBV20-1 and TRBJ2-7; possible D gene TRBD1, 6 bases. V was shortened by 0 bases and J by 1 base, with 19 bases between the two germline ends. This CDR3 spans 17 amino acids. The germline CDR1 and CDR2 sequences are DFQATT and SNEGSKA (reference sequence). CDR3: CSARDLYSTGVSYEQYF. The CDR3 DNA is TGCAGTGCTAGAGATTTGTACTCGACAGGAGTTTCCTACGAGCAGTACTTC.

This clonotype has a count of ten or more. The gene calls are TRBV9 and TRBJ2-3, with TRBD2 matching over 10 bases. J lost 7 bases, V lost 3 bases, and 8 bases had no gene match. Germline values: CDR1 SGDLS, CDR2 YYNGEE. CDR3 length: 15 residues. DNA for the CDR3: TGTGCCAGCAGCGCTAGCGGGAGATTTACCCATACGCAGTATTTT. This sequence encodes CASSASGRFTHTQYF.

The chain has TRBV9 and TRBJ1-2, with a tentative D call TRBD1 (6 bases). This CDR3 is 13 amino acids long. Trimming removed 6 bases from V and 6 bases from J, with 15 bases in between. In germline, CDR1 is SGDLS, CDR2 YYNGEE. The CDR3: CASNRVTSDGYTF. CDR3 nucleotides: TGTGCCAGCAACAGGGTCACTTCGGATGGCTACACCTTC.

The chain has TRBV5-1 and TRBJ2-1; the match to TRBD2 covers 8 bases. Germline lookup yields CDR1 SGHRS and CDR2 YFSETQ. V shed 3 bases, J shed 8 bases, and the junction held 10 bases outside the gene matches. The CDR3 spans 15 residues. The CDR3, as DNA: TGCGCCAGCAGCTGGGGCGGGGGGCCGGACTATGAGCAGTTCTTC. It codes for CASSWGGGPDYEQFF.

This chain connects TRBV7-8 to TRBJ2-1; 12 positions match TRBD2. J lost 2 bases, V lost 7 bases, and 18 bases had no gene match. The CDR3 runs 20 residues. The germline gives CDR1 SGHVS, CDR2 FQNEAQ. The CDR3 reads CASTLGYLAGGPFPYNEQFF. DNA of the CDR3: TGTGCCAGCACTTTAGGTTATCTAGCGGGAGGGCCATTCCCCTACAATGAGCAGTTCTTC.

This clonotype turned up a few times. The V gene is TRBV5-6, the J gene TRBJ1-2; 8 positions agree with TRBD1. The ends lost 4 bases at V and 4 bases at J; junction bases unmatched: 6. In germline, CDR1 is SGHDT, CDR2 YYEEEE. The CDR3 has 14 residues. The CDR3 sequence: CASSPPDRVYGYTF. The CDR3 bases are TGTGCCAGCAGCCCGCCGGACAGGGTCTATGGCTACACCTTC.

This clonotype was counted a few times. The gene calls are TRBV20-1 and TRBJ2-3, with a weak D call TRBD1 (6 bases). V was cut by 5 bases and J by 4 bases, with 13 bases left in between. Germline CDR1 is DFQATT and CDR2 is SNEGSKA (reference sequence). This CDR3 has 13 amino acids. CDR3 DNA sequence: TGCAGTGCTGGCTACGAGGGGGCAGATACGCAGTATTTT. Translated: CSAGYEGADTQYF.

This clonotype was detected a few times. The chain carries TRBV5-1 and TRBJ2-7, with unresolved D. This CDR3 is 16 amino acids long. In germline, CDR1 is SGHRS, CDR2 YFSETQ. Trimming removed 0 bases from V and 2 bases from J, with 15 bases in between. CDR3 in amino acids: CASSLGSGVLTYEQYF. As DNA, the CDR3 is TGCGCCAGCAGCTTGGGATCAGGAGTCCTAACCTACGAGCAGTACTTC.

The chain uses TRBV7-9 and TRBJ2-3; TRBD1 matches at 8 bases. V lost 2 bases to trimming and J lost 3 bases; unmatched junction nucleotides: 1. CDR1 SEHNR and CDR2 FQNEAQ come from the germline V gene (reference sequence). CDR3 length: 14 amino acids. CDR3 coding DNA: TGTGCCAGCAGCTTAAGACAGGGGACAGATACGCAGTATTTT. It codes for CASSLRQGTDTQYF.

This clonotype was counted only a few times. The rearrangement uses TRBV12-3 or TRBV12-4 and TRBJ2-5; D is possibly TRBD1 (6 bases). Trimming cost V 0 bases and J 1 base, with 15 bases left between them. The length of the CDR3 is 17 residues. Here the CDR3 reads CASSLAFGGIGQETQYF. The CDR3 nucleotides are TGTGCCAGCAGTTTAGCTTTTGGGGGCATCGGCCAAGAGACCCAGTACTTC.

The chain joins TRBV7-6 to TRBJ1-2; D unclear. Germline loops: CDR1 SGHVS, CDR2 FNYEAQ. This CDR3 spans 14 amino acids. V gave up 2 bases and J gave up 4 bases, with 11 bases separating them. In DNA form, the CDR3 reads TGTGCCAGCAGCTTAACGAGGGAAGGCTATGGCTACACCTTC. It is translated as CASSLTREGYGYTF.

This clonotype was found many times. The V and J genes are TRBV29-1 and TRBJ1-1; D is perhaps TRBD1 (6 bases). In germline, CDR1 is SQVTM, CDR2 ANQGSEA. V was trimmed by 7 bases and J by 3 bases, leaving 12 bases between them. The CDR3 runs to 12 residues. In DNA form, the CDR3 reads TGCAGCGCGATACAGGGAGACACTGAAGCTTTCTTT. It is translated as CSAIQGDTEAFF.

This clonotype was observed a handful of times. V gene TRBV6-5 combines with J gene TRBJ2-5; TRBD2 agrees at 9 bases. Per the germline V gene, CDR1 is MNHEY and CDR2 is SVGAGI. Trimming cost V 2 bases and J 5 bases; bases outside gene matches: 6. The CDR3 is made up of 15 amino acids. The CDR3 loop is CASSYIVAGVETQYF. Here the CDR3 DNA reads TGTGCCAGCAGTTACATCGTAGCGGGAGTGGAGACCCAGTACTTC.

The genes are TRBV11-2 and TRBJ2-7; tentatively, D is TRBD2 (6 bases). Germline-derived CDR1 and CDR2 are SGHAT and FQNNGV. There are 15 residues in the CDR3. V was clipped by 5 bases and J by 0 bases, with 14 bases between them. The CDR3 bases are TGTGCCAGCAGCACTATAGCGGTTTACTCCTACGAGCAGTACTTC. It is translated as CASSTIAVYSYEQYF.

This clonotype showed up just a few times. CDR3 nucleotide sequence: TGTGCCAGCAGTTTCGTCGGCACCTACACAGATACGCAGTATTTT. Its translation: CASSFVGTYTDTQYF. The rearrangement links TRBV12-3 or TRBV12-4 to TRBJ2-3; D is undetermined. V dropped 3 bases and J dropped 2 bases, with 12 bases sitting between them. The length of the CDR3 is 15 residues.

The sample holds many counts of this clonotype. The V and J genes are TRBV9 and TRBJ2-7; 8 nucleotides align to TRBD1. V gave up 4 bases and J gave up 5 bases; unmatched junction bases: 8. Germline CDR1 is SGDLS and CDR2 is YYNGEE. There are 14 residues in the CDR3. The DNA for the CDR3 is TGTGCCAGCAGCCCAAGGACAGGGCTCCACGAGCAGTACTTC. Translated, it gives CASSPRTGLHEQYF.

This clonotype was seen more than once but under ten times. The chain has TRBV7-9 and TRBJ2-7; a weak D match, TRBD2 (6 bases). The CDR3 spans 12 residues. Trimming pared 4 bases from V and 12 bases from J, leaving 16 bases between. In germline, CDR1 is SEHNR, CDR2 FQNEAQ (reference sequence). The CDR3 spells CASSSSEWRVYF. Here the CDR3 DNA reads TGTGCCAGCAGCTCCTCCGAATGGAGGGTGTACTTC.